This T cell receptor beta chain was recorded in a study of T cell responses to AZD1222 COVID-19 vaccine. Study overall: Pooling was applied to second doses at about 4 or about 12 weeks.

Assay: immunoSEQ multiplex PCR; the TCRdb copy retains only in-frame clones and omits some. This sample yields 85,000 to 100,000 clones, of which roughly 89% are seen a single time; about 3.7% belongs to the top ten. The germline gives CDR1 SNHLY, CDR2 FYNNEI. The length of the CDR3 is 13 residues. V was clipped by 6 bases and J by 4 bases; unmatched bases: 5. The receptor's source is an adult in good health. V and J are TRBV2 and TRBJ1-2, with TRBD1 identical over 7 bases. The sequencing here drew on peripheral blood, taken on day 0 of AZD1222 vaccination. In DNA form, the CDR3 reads TGTGCCAGCAGGGGGGACAGCTCCTATGGCTACACCTTC. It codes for CASRGDSSYGYTF. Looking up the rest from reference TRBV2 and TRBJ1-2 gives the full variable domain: EPEVTQTPSHQVTQMGQEVILRCVPISNHLYFYWYRQILGQKVEFLVSFYNNEISEKSEIFDDQFSVERPDGSNFTLKIRSTKLEDSAMYFCASRGDSSYGYTFGSGTRLTVV.